The source of this T cell receptor (beta chain) is a study of blood T cell repertoires in COVID-19. In the study overall: Samples came from the United States, Italy and Spain, spanning acute and convalescent COVID-19. Sources were T cells, B-cell-depleted T cells, or PBMCs; the material itself was cDNA or gDNA.

CDR3 length: 12 amino acids. V lost 3 bases to trimming and J lost 6 bases, with 9 bases between them. CDR1 is SGDLS and CDR2 is YYNGEE in the germline V gene. Original analysis: Researchers report that nucleated cell counts were estimated from reference gene primer amplification. Generated by immunoSEQ multiplex PCR, the TCRdb table keeps only in-frame clones and is missing some. Clonal size and the V and J genes are those of that table, whereas D and trimming came from the DNA. The sample has roughly 380,000 clones, around 85% seen once. The sequence came from a woman younger than 30 with acute or convalescent COVID-19. The sequenced sample consisted of peripheral blood. This chain links TRBV9 with TRBJ1-2, with a possible D match to TRBD1 (5 bases). The CDR3 reads CASSGGGDGYTF. The CDR3 nucleotides are TGTGCCAGCAGCGGGGGAGGGGATGGCTACACCTTC.